This record looks at one TCR beta chain sequence and its context. Antigen: not known. The same CDR3 also results from other DNA sequences found in this sample. This record comes from a study of T cell responses to AZD1222 COVID-19 vaccine. Study-level findings and limits: An increase in Spike-specific TCR breadth and depth was observed after two AZD1222 doses. The peak T cell response came first, and repertoires were sampled only after it.

Profiled with immunoSEQ multiplex PCR; TCRdb holds only in-frame clones, not every one. The data contain roughly 70,000 clones, around 90% of them singletons. This receptor was obtained from an adult who received the AZD1222 COVID-19 vaccine. This specimen consisted of peripheral blood, obtained 28 days after the second AZD1222 dose.

The CDR3 region is CASSRDRGHEQYF. In DNA, the CDR3 is TGTGCCAGCTCCCGGGACAGGGGCCACGAGCAGTACTTC. The chain joins TRBV6-5 to TRBJ2-7, with TRBD1 identical over 10 bases. J lost 5 bases, V lost 8 bases, and 6 bases had no gene match. The CDR3 covers 13 residues. The V gene's germline CDR1 is MNHEY and CDR2 SVGAGI.